The 30 T cell receptor beta chains listed next were all sequenced from one sample in a study of T cell responses to AZD1222 COVID-19 vaccine. The data were produced by immunoSEQ multiplex PCR, yet TCRdb's version contains in-frame clones alone and is incomplete. The table records around 74,000 clones, around 90% of them present only once. The sequences come from peripheral blood, collected on day 0 of MenACWY control vaccination. All receptors derive from an adult in good health.

This chain links TRBV9 with TRBJ1-6; weak D call: TRBD1 (5 bases). Germline-derived CDR1 and CDR2 are SGDLS and YYNGEE. CDR3 length equals 15 residues. The ends were cut back, 0 bases at V and 5 bases at J, with 9 bases in the middle. DNA for the CDR3: TGTGCCAGCAGCGTAGAATGGGGGGATAATTCACCCCTCCACTTT. Residues: CASSVEWGDNSPLHF. The full variable domain, rest sourced from reference TRBV9 and TRBJ1-6, is DSGVTQTPKHLITATGQRVTLRCSPRSGDLSVYWYQQSLDQGLQFLIQYYNGEERAKGNILERFSAQQFPDLHSELNLSSLELGDSALYFCASSVEWGDNSPLHFGNGTRLTVT.

The V gene is TRBV6-1, the J gene TRBJ2-6, with TRBD2 matching over 10 bases. With 4 bases clipped from V and 0 bases from J, the junction kept 6 bases outside the gene matches. This CDR3 has 18 residues. Germline CDR1 is MNHNS and CDR2 is SASEGT. CDR3 nucleotides: TGTGCCAGCAGTGCCAGCGGGGGGGCTTTCTCTGGGGCCAACGTCCTGACTTTC. Translation gives CASSASGGAFSGANVLTF.

This chain uses TRBV19 with TRBJ1-5; D gene ambiguous. V was clipped by 5 bases and J by 0 bases, with 14 bases between them. This CDR3 is 16 amino acids long. The germline V gene has CDR1 LNHDA and CDR2 SQIVND (reference sequence). The CDR3, as DNA: TGTGCCAGTAGTTTCACAGCTATATATAGCAATCAGCCCCAGCATTTT. Translation gives CASSFTAIYSNQPQHF.

This rearrangement joins TRBV7-9 to TRBJ1-1; 10 nucleotides line up with TRBD1. With V trimmed by 5 bases and J by 7 bases, 19 bases remained unmatched. CDR3 length: 18 amino acids. Germline CDR1 is SEHNR and CDR2 is FQNEAQ (reference sequence). The CDR3 reads CASSASFRDRGPLHEAFF. CDR3 bases: TGTGCCAGCAGCGCATCGTTCCGGGACAGGGGACCACTTCATGAAGCTTTCTTT.

The chain recombines TRBV2 with TRBJ1-5, with D possibly being TRBD1 (6 bases). This CDR3 spans 16 amino acids. The germline V and J ends were trimmed by 1 base and 0 bases, with 10 bases remaining between them. The germline CDR1 and CDR2 sequences are SNHLY and FYNNEI. CDR3 nucleotides: TGTGCCAGCAGTGAAGGGGCAGGGGATAGCAATCAGCCCCAGCATTTT. It specifies CASSEGAGDSNQPQHF.

This rearrangement joins TRBV7-2 to TRBJ2-5, with D uncertain. The CDR3 spans 15 residues. The ends were cut back, 2 bases at V and 5 bases at J, with 15 bases in the middle. Per the germline V gene, CDR1 is SGHTA and CDR2 is FQGNSA. This CDR3 is CASSLSGTLGETQYF. The CDR3 DNA sequence: TGTGCCAGCAGCTTATCTGGCACCCTAGGGGAGACCCAGTACTTC.

The chain combines TRBV28 with TRBJ1-2; D ambiguous. The CDR3 sequence is 17 residues long. V lost 6 bases and J 5 bases, leaving 25 bases between the germline ends. Germline assignment: CDR1 MDHEN and CDR2 SYDVKM. The CDR3: CASSRATISGLSYGYTF. CDR3 nucleotide sequence: TGTGCCAGCAGCAGAGCCACCATATCCGGGCTTAGTTATGGCTACACCTTC.

The rearrangement uses TRBV12-3 or TRBV12-4 and TRBJ2-3; 7 positions match TRBD2. V lost 4 bases and J lost 9; bases outside the gene matches: 4. The CDR3 extends over 12 amino acids. The CDR3 spells CASSSGRKTQYF. The CDR3 coding sequence is TGTGCCAGCAGTTCCGGGAGGAAAACGCAGTATTTT.

V and J are TRBV5-4 and TRBJ2-5, with TRBD2 as a possible D gene (7 bases). The V end was cut by 1 base, the J end by 1 base, with 14 bases between. The CDR3 consists of 16 residues. Germline values: CDR1 SGHNT, CDR2 YYREEE (reference sequence). CDR3 region: CASSLKIGGPQETQYF. The CDR3 bases are TGTGCCAGCAGCTTGAAGATCGGGGGGCCCCAAGAGACCCAGTACTTC.

The rearrangement joins TRBV4-1 to TRBJ1-1; TRBD1 might be the D (5 bases). Per germline, CDR1 MGHRA and CDR2 YSYEKL. This CDR3 contains 16 residues. V lost 0 bases and J lost 4, with 15 bases in between. In DNA form, the CDR3 reads TGCGCCAGCAGCCAAGAGGTCGCAGGGTCGGCCACTGAAGCTTTCTTT. Translation gives CASSQEVAGSATEAFF.

DNA for the CDR3: TGTGCCAGCTCAGCCGGGACAGTCCTCTCTGGGGCCAACGTCCTGACTTTC. It codes for CASSAGTVLSGANVLTF. V gene TRBV18 combines with J gene TRBJ2-6; 7 positions match TRBD1. Germline loops: CDR1 KGHSH, CDR2 LQKENI. V was clipped by 5 bases and J by 0 bases; unmatched bases: 7. The CDR3 covers 17 residues.

The chain uses TRBV7-8 and TRBJ1-1; no clear D. V lost 1 base, J lost 1 base, and 10 bases lay in between. Germline lookup yields CDR1 SGHVS and CDR2 FQNEAQ. CDR3 length: 15 residues. CDR3 residues: CASSLGLDPNTEAFF. The CDR3 bases are TGTGCCAGCAGCTTAGGGTTAGATCCGAACACTGAAGCTTTCTTT.

The chain uses TRBV29-1 and TRBJ1-5, with D hard to call. V was pared by 6 bases and J by 2 bases, with 8 bases between. The CDR3 extends over 12 amino acids. Looked up from germline, CDR1 is SQVTM and CDR2 is ANQGSEA. The CDR3 sequence is CSVGTGNQPQHF. In DNA form, the CDR3 reads TGCAGCGTCGGCACGGGCAATCAGCCCCAGCATTTT.

The chain combines TRBV18 with TRBJ2-5; 15 bases fit TRBD2. V lost 3 bases, J lost 4 bases, and 6 bases stayed unmatched. The CDR3 is made up of 17 amino acids. CDR1 KGHSH and CDR2 LQKENI come from the germline V gene. CDR3: CASSPPGLAGGRETQYF. The CDR3 nucleotides are TGTGCCAGCTCACCCCCGGGACTAGCGGGAGGTCGAGAGACCCAGTACTTC. Using reference TRBV18 and TRBJ2-5 for the parts outside the CDR3, the full variable domain is NAGVMQNPRHLVRRRGQEARLRCSPMKGHSHVYWYRQLPEEGLKFMVYLQKENIIDESGMPKERFSAEFPKEGPSILRIQQVVRGDSAAYFCASSPPGLAGGRETQYFGPGTRLLVL.

The rearrangement uses TRBV28 and TRBJ1-5; perhaps TRBD1 as D (6 bases). Germline V gene data show CDR1 as MDHEN and CDR2 as SYDVKM. This CDR3 has 15 amino acids. Trimming removed 7 bases from V and 6 bases from J, with 19 bases in between. The CDR3 sequence is CASTSSQGGGQPQHF. In DNA form, the CDR3 reads TGTGCCAGCACCAGTTCACAGGGCGGGGGTCAGCCCCAGCATTTT.

This rearrangement joins TRBV7-2 to TRBJ2-3; TRBD2 matches 15 bases. CDR3 length: 18 residues. With 5 bases clipped from V and 5 bases from J, the junction kept 11 bases outside the gene matches. Germline CDR1 and CDR2: SGHTA and FQGNSA. The CDR3 here is CASSLRPGTSGGIDTQYF. The CDR3 nucleotides are TGTGCCAGCAGCCTCAGGCCTGGGACTAGCGGGGGGATAGATACGCAGTATTTT.

This chain uses TRBV28 with TRBJ2-1, with 7 positions matching TRBD1. V shed 8 bases, J shed 4 bases, and the junction held 11 bases outside the gene matches. CDR1 and CDR2 from the germline V gene are MDHEN and SYDVKM. This CDR3 is built from 15 residues. CDR3 sequence reads: CASHTQVRGYNEQFF. CDR3 DNA: TGTGCCAGCCATACGCAAGTCAGGGGGTACAATGAGCAGTTCTTC.

This chain joins TRBV6-5 and TRBJ2-3, with no clear D. CDR1 and CDR2 (germline): MNHEY, SVGAGI. The CDR3 contains 15 residues. The ends were cut back, 0 bases at V and 1 base at J, with 8 bases in the middle. CDR3 residues: CASSYSATGTDTQYF. CDR3 coding DNA: TGTGCCAGCAGTTACTCGGCTACGGGCACAGATACGCAGTATTTT.

This chain links TRBV3-1 (or the pseudogene TRBV3-2) with TRBJ2-3, with D possibly matching TRBD2 (6 bases). The CDR3 runs to 19 residues. From germline, CDR1 is LGHDT and CDR2 YNNKEL (reference sequence). V gave up 0 bases and J gave up 4 bases, with 23 bases separating them. CDR3 nucleotides: TGTGCCAGCAGCCAAGATTCCCGGGGGTCTTCAGTCAGGGCAGATACGCAGTATTTT. Its protein is CASSQDSRGSSVRADTQYF.

The J gene is TRBJ1-4, the V gene TRBV30, with D hard to call. Germline V gene sequence: CDR1 GTSNPN, CDR2 SVGIG (reference sequence). V lost 5 bases and J 0 bases, leaving 7 bases between the germline ends. This CDR3 is 13 amino acids long. DNA of the CDR3: TGTGCCTGGCACAGATCAACTAATGAAAAACTGTTTTTT. It codes for CAWHRSTNEKLFF.

The chain has TRBV12-5 and TRBJ1-5; no clear D. Germline-derived CDR1 and CDR2 are LGHNT and FRNRAP. The CDR3 spans 19 residues. V lost 6 bases and J lost 2, with 26 bases in between. The CDR3 here is CASGRTFASQISRNQPQHF. The CDR3 bases are TGTGCTAGTGGGAGAACATTCGCGTCCCAGATTTCGCGCAATCAGCCCCAGCATTTT.

The gene calls are TRBV6-5 and TRBJ1-6, with unresolved D. The CDR3 contains 14 residues. Trimming pared 4 bases from V and 8 bases from J, leaving 12 bases between. Per the germline V gene, CDR1 is MNHEY and CDR2 is SVGAGI. The CDR3 bases are TGTGCCAGCAGTTCCGGCTCTAGCGATTCACCCCTCCACTTT. Translation gives CASSSGSSDSPLHF.

The count of this clone is one. The chain employs TRBV29-1 and TRBJ2-6; D unclear. Trimming removed 6 bases from V and 2 bases from J, with 5 bases in between. CDR1 is SQVTM and CDR2 is ANQGSEA in the germline V gene. CDR3 length equals 12 residues. The CDR3 DNA reads as TGCAGCGTAGATGCTGGGGCCAACGTCCTGACTTTC. Its protein is CSVDAGANVLTF.

The chain combines TRBV12-5 with TRBJ2-3, with D perhaps matching TRBD1 (5 bases). V was clipped by 0 bases and J by 5 bases, with 6 bases between them. This CDR3 spans 13 amino acids. Germline CDR1 LGHNT, CDR2 FRNRAP. This CDR3 is CASGLVGVDTQYF. The CDR3 DNA sequence: TGTGCTAGTGGTTTGGTAGGGGTAGATACGCAGTATTTT.

V is TRBV5-1 and J is TRBJ1-5; D is undetermined. CDR1 is SGHRS and CDR2 is YFSETQ in the germline V gene. V lost 0 bases, J lost 4 bases, and 11 bases lay in between. The CDR3 spans 15 residues. The CDR3: CASSLDGLQNQPQHF. The CDR3 nucleotides are TGCGCCAGCAGCTTGGACGGTCTTCAGAATCAGCCCCAGCATTTT.

This clone was observed a handful of times. V usage is TRBV6-1 and J usage is TRBJ1-2; no clear D. Trimming cost V 3 bases and J 7 bases, with 12 bases left between them. Germline V gives CDR1 MNHNS, CDR2 SASEGT. This CDR3 has 13 residues. Here the CDR3 DNA reads TGTGCCAGCAGTGACCAGCCTCCTTTTGGCTACACCTTC. It yields the protein CASSDQPPFGYTF.

This chain connects TRBV3-1 (or the pseudogene TRBV3-2) to TRBJ2-1; 8 nucleotides agree with TRBD1. The CDR3 has 15 amino acids. Germline V CDR1 and CDR2: LGHDT, YNNKEL (reference sequence). V was pared by 0 bases and J by 8 bases, with 6 bases of the junction left unmatched. CDR3 nucleotide sequence: TGTGCCAGCAGCCAAGACTTGCAGGGGGCCGATGAGCAGTTCTTC. The encoded protein is CASSQDLQGADEQFF.

The chain carries TRBV24-1 and TRBJ1-5; TRBD1 matches 9 bases. The CDR3 covers 15 residues. After removal of 4 bases from V and 1 base from J, the junction contained 1 base not matched to a gene. CDR1 is KGHDR, CDR2 SFDVKD, per germline. The CDR3 nucleotides read TGTGCCACCAGTGAGACAGGGGGGAGCAATCAGCCCCAGCATTTT. Protein sequence: CATSETGGSNQPQHF.

This rearrangement joins TRBV7-2 to TRBJ2-7, with unresolved D. Trimming removed 1 base at V and 4 bases at J, with 17 bases between. Germline CDR1 is SGHTA and CDR2 is FQGNSA. The CDR3 sequence is 16 residues long. CDR3 nucleotides: TGTGCCAGCAGCTTAGGTCCAGGCACACTGACGTACGAGCAGTACTTC. It specifies CASSLGPGTLTYEQYF.

This rearrangement joins TRBV6-1 to TRBJ1-2; D might be TRBD1 (5 bases). The CDR3 loop spans 14 amino acids. Per the germline V gene, CDR1 is MNHNS and CDR2 is SASEGT. V gave up 3 bases and J gave up 0 bases, with 8 bases separating them. The CDR3 loop reads CASSDRGTNYGYTF. The CDR3 bases are TGTGCCAGCAGTGATAGGGGTACTAACTATGGCTACACCTTC.